Following are 21 T cell receptor beta chains from one sample sequenced in a study of blood T cells in healthy people across ages. Primers used in a second PCR of about 7 to 12 cycles were a sample-barcoded 5' primer and a J-beta primer mix. Each CDR3 protein is one row after TCRdb ran MiXCR on the 5' RACE reads. The sample consists of about 720,000 distinct CDR3 sequences, roughly 25% of them appearing once. The data also belong to a second study, concerning T cells of mothers and their children.

Specimen: blood. These receptors all come from a boy aged 5-17 years in good health.

The chain joins TRBV5-1 to TRBJ2-3; 8 bases are shared with TRBD1. The V gene's germline CDR1 is SGHRS and CDR2 YFSETQ. Unmatched junction bases numbered 5, after V lost 6 bases and J lost 2 bases. This CDR3 is 14 amino acids long. CDR3: CASTDRGNTDTQYF. Here the CDR3 DNA reads TGCGCCAGCACCGACAGGGGAAACACAGATACGCAGTATTTT.

The chain is built from TRBV12-5 and TRBJ2-1; D is uncertain. The CDR3 consists of 12 residues. V lost 5 bases and J lost 8, with 10 bases in between. Germline values: CDR1 LGHNT, CDR2 FRNRAP. The CDR3 nucleotides read TGTGCTAGTGGTACCCGATGGGATGAGCAGTTCTTC. Translation gives CASGTRWDEQFF.

This clonotype was counted many times. The chain combines TRBV18 with TRBJ2-5; D remains unclear. Trimming cost V 2 bases and J 2 bases, with 6 bases left between them. Germline V CDR1 and CDR2: KGHSH, LQKENI. This CDR3 contains 13 residues. CDR3 nucleotides: TGTGCCAGCTCACCAACCTTGCAAGAGACCCAGTACTTC. This codes for CASSPTLQETQYF. The full variable domain, rest sourced from reference TRBV18 and TRBJ2-5, is NAGVMQNPRHLVRRRGQEARLRCSPMKGHSHVYWYRQLPEEGLKFMVYLQKENIIDESGMPKERFSAEFPKEGPSILRIQQVVRGDSAAYFCASSPTLQETQYFGPGTRLLVL.

The chain couples TRBV29-1 to TRBJ2-1; a weak D match, TRBD1 (6 bases). The CDR3 contains 14 residues. Germline V lookup: CDR1 SQVTM, CDR2 ANQGSEA. The V end lost 4 bases, the J end lost 0 bases, and 10 bases lay between the germline ends. CDR3 in amino acids: CSVVQGSSYNEQFF. Here the CDR3 DNA reads TGCAGCGTTGTTCAGGGGAGCTCCTACAATGAGCAGTTCTTC.

This clonotype was recorded a few times. The genes are TRBV10-3 and TRBJ2-5; 7 bases align to TRBD2. The J call is in doubt because the DNA end fits TRBJ2-1 better. Germline loops: CDR1 ENHRY, CDR2 SYGVKD. This CDR3 comprises 14 residues. The CDR3 DNA reads as TGTGCCTCCGGGGCGCTAGCGGAATACAATGAGCAGTTCTTC. It codes for CASGALAEYNEQFF.

This clonotype was seen a handful of times. The chain has TRBV3-1 and TRBJ2-7; D might be TRBD1 (6 bases). The V gene's germline CDR1 is LGHDT and CDR2 YNNKEL (reference sequence). This CDR3 has 15 amino acids. V lost 1 base and J lost 5, with 15 bases in between. CDR3 residues: CASSQGQGYMNEQYF. The CDR3 DNA reads as TGTGCCAGCAGCCAAGGTCAGGGGTATATGAACGAGCAGTACTTC.

This clonotype was detected only a few times. This chain connects TRBV4-3 to TRBJ2-5; 9 bases are shared with TRBD2. This CDR3 has 18 amino acids. J was trimmed by 7 bases and V by 0 bases; bases with no gene match: 15. The germline gives CDR1 LGHNA, CDR2 YSLEER. CDR3 nucleotide sequence: TGCGCCAGCAGCCAAGAACCAAGCGGGGGGCCCCTCCATGCGACCCAGTACTTC. Its protein is CASSQEPSGGPLHATQYF.

The rearrangement joins TRBV19 to TRBJ2-1; TRBD2 matches at 13 bases. The J call is uncertain, as TRBJ2-7 better fits the DNA end. Per the germline V gene, CDR1 is LNHDA and CDR2 is SQIVND (reference sequence). The length of the CDR3 is 15 residues. CDR3 residues: CASSYGTSGIYEQYF. CDR3 coding DNA: TGTGCCAGTAGTTACGGGACTAGCGGGATATACGAGCAGTACTTC.

This clonotype came up a few times. The chain has TRBV12-3 or TRBV12-4 and TRBJ1-2; D remains ambiguous. The CDR3 is made up of 14 amino acids. Deletions cut 2 bases from V and 0 bases from J, with 7 bases between. CDR3 loop: CASSLKGTNYGYTF. CDR3 DNA: TGTGCCAGCAGTTTAAAAGGGACTAACTATGGCTACACCTTC.

About this clonotype: Its ends do not fully match the called genes, so a read error is possible. This chain connects TRBV25-1 to TRBJ1-2; tentatively, D is TRBD1 (6 bases). The CDR3 has 12 residues. Looked up from germline, CDR1 is MGHDK and CDR2 is SYGVNS. The CDR3 protein is CASRDSGHGHTF. The CDR3 DNA is TGTGCCAGCAGGGACAGCGGCCATGGCCACACCTTC.

The chain employs TRBV9 and TRBJ2-2, with D tentatively TRBD1 or TRBD2 (6 bases each). V was trimmed by 3 bases and J by 6 bases, leaving 15 bases between them. CDR1 and CDR2 from the germline V gene are SGDLS and YYNGEE. CDR3 length equals 15 residues. The CDR3: CASSDPGAGAGELFF. CDR3 bases: TGTGCCAGCAGCGACCCGGGGGCGGGCGCCGGGGAGCTGTTTTTT.

In this sample, this clonotype turned up a few times. The chain couples TRBV20-1 to TRBJ2-7, with D possibly TRBD2 on 5 matching bases. V was trimmed by 2 bases and J by 7 bases, leaving 21 bases between them. The CDR3 is 15 amino acids. CDR1 and CDR2 (germline): DFQATT, SNEGSKA (reference sequence). The CDR3 sequence: CSARLTLHGGGEQYF. The CDR3 DNA is TGCAGTGCTAGATTAACTCTGCACGGAGGTGGGGAGCAGTACTTC.

This clonotype was seen a handful of times. V and J are TRBV5-5 and TRBJ1-6; D gene uncertain. Germline values: CDR1 SGHKS, CDR2 YYEKEE (reference sequence). With 0 bases removed from V and 10 bases from J, the gap between germline ends came to 11 bases. The length of the CDR3 is 14 residues. CDR3 region: CASSLEGSGSPLHF. The CDR3 bases are TGTGCCAGCAGCTTGGAAGGGTCCGGGTCACCCCTCCACTTT.

The V gene is TRBV4-1, the J gene TRBJ2-7, with TRBD2 identical over 12 bases. The germline V gene has CDR1 MGHRA and CDR2 YSYEKL. CDR3 size: 19 residues. V dropped 1 base and J dropped 5; count of bases not matched to a gene: 15. The CDR3 sequence is CASSQAPGGLAGTLHEQYF. In DNA form, the CDR3 reads TGCGCCAGCAGCCAAGCCCCGGGCGGACTAGCGGGAACTCTCCACGAGCAGTACTTC.

A few counts support this clonotype. The chain has TRBV19 and TRBJ2-3; tentatively, D is TRBD1 (6 bases). The germline CDR1 and CDR2 sequences are LNHDA and SQIVND (reference sequence). The CDR3 runs to 14 residues. V was pared by 7 bases and J by 2 bases, with 13 bases between. The CDR3, as DNA: TGTGCCAGTAACTTACAGGGCCTCACAGATACGCAGTATTTT. Its protein is CASNLQGLTDTQYF.

Only a few counts were recorded for this clonotype. The chain has TRBV11-2 and TRBJ2-2; a weak D match, TRBD2 (5 bases). The germline CDR1 and CDR2 sequences are SGHAT and FQNNGV. V shed 2 bases and J shed 5 bases, with 12 bases lying between them. This CDR3 contains 15 residues. DNA for the CDR3: TGTGCCAGCAGCTTATTAGGTCCGGGGACCGGGGAGCTGTTTTTT. Translation: CASSLLGPGTGELFF.

As to this clonotype: The junction departs from germline at one end; a sequencing error may be responsible. The J gene is TRBJ2-7, the V gene TRBV7-2, with unresolved D. The CDR3 spans 11 residues. CDR1 and CDR2 from the germline V gene are SGHTA and FQGNSA. CDR3 nucleotide sequence: TGTGCCCGCAGCTTAACTGTTGAGCAGTACTTC. Amino acid sequence: CARSLTVEQYF.

This chain joins TRBV20-1 and TRBJ2-3, with TRBD2 as a possible D gene (6 bases). Looked up from germline, CDR1 is DFQATT and CDR2 is SNEGSKA (reference sequence). Trimming pared 2 bases from V and 5 bases from J, leaving 20 bases between. The CDR3 is 16 residues long. As DNA, the CDR3 is TGCAGTGCTAGACCTCGGACTACCCCAACAGGAGATACGCAGTATTTT. Its translation is CSARPRTTPTGDTQYF.

The chain employs TRBV29-1 and TRBJ2-3; 7 bases match TRBD2. The germline gives CDR1 SQVTM, CDR2 ANQGSEA. The CDR3 consists of 13 residues. J lost 1 base, V lost 7 bases, and 5 bases had no gene match. The CDR3 region is CSGEGPRTDTQYF. The CDR3 DNA sequence: TGCAGCGGGGAGGGACCTCGCACAGATACGCAGTATTTT.

This chain uses TRBV7-9 with TRBJ2-5; TRBD2 is a possible D gene (6 bases). The DNA end favors TRBJ2-7, so the J call may be wrong. This CDR3 has 14 amino acids. CDR1 is SEHNR and CDR2 is FQNEAQ in the germline V gene (reference sequence). The CDR3 DNA follows: TGTGCCAGCAGCTGGGATAGCGGAACCTACGAGCAGTACTTC. Its translation: CASSWDSGTYEQYF.

This clonotype was seen a handful of times. The chain has TRBV28 and TRBJ1-1; TRBD1 matches at 9 bases. The CDR3 sequence is 15 residues long. With 5 bases clipped from V and 0 bases from J, the junction kept 4 bases outside the gene matches. The germline gives CDR1 MDHEN, CDR2 SYDVKM. The CDR3 DNA reads TGTGCCAGCAGTGGGCGGGACAGGGTGAACACTGAAGCTTTCTTT. Translated, it gives CASSGRDRVNTEAFF. Combining the CDR3 with reference TRBV28 and TRBJ1-1 gives the whole variable domain DVKVTQSSRYLVKRTGEKVFLECVQDMDHENMFWYRQDPGLGLRLIYFSYDVKMKEKGDIPEGYSVSREKKERFSLILESASTNQTSMYLCASSGRDRVNTEAFFGQGTRLTVV.